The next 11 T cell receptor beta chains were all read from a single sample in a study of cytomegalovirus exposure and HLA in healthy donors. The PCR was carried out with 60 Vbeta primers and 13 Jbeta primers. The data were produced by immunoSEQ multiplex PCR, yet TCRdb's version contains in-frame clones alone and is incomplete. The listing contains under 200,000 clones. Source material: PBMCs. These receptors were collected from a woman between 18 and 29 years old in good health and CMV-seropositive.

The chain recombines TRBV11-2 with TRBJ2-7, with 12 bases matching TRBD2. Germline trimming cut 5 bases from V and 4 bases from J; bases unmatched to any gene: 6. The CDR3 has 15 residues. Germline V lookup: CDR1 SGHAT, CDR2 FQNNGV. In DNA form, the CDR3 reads TGTGCCAGCAGCCTAGGACTAGCGGGACTTTACGAGCAGTACTTC. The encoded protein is CASSLGLAGLYEQYF.

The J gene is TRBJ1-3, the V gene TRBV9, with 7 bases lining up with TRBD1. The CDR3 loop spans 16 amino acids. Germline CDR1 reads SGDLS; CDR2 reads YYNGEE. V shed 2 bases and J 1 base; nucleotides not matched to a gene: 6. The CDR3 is CASSVRGDSSGNTIYF. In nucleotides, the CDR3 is TGTGCCAGCAGCGTGAGGGGGGACAGTTCTGGAAACACCATATATTTT.

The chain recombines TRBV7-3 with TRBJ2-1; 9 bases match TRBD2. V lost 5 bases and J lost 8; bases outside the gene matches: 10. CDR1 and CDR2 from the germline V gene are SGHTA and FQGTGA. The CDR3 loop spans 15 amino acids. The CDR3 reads CASSLSGGMSDEQFF. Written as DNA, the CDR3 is TGTGCCAGCAGCCTCAGCGGGGGGATGTCGGATGAGCAGTTCTTC.

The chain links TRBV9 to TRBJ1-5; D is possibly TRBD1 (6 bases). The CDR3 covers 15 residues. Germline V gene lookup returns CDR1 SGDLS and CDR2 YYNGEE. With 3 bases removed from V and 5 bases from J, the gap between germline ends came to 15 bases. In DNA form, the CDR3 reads TGTGCCAGCAGCGGTACCGGGACACCCGATCAGCCCCAGCATTTT. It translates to CASSGTGTPDQPQHF.

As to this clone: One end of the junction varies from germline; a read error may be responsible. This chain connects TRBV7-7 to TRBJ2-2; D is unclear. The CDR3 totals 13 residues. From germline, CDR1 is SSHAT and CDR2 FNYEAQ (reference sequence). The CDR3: CASSLVPSGELFF. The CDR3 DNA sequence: TGTGCTAGCAGCTTAGTTCCGTCCGGGGAGCTGTTTTTT. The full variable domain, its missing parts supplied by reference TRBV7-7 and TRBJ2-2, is GAGVSQSPRYKVTKRGQDVTLRCDPISSHATLYWYQQALGQGPEFLTYFNYEAQPDKSGLPSDRFSAERPEGSISTLTIQRTEQRDSAMYRCASSLVPSGELFFGEGSRLTVL.

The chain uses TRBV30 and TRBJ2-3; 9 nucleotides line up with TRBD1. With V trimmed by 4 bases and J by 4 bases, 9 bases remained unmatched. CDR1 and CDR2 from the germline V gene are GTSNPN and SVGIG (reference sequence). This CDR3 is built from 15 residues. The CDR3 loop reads CAWTPTGGVPDTQYF. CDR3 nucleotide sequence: TGTGCCTGGACGCCGACAGGGGGGGTTCCAGATACGCAGTATTTT.

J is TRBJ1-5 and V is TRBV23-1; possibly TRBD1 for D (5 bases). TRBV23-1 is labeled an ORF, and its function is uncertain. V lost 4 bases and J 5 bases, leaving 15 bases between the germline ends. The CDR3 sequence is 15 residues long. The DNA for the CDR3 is TGCGCCAGCAGTCGAAGCAGGGCGGAGCATCAGCCCCAGCATTTT. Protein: CASSRSRAEHQPQHF.

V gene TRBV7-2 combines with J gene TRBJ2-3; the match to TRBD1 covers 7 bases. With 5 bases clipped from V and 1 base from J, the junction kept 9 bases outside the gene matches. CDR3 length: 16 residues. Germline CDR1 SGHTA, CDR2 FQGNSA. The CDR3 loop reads CASSAGGFGGTDTQYF. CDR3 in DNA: TGTGCCAGCAGCGCAGGGGGTTTCGGGGGCACAGATACGCAGTATTTT.

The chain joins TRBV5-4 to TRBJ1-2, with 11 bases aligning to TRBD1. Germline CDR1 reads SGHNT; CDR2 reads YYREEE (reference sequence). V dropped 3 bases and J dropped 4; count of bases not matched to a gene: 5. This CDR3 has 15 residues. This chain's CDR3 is CASSWDRGVAYGYTF. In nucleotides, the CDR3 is TGTGCCAGCAGCTGGGACAGGGGGGTGGCCTATGGCTACACCTTC.

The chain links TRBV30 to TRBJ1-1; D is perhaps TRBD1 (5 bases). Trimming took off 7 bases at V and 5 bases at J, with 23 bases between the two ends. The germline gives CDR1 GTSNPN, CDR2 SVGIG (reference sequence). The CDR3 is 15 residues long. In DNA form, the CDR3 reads TGTGCCTCCCGTGGTTTTGGGGCGGTAGTGACTGAAGCTTTCTTT. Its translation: CASRGFGAVVTEAFF.

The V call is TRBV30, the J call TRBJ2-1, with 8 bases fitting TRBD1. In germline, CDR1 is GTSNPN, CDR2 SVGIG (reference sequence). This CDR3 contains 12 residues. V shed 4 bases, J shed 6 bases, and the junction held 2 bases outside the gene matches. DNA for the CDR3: TGTGCCTGGAAAGACAGGGGCAATGAGCAGTTCTTC. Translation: CAWKDRGNEQFF.